These T cell receptor beta chains were read from a single sample in a study of T cell repertoires in cytomegalovirus infection. The antigens these receptors bind are not known. TCRdb fed the reads into MiXCR, producing one record per CDR3 protein. The sample holds approximately 1,000,000 distinct CDR3 sequences, roughly a third seen once. The starting material was cultured CD8+ T cells from PBMCs, obtained from culture after CMV antigen stimulation. The receptors originated from a human donor in good health (CMV status not recorded). Some clones in this sample may be carry-over from other donors' samples. The CDR3 runs from the conserved cysteine through the conserved F or W. D genes are given only for firm matches. Only part of the rows carry a size: once, few, many, or a class if the clone is expanded.

j_call clone_size d_call v_call cdr3_aa cdr3_nt
TRBJ2-1 many TRBD2 TRBV7-2 CASSFSGGEQFF TGTGCCAGCAGCTTTTCGGGGGGTGAGCAGTTCTTC
TRBJ2-2 NA NA TRBV27 CASTGGAGTGELFF TGTGCCAGCACAGGGGGGGCAGGTACCGGGGAGCTGTTTTTT
TRBJ1-1 few NA TRBV19 CASSTARGLANTEAFF TGTGCCAGTAGTACTGCGAGAGGGCTGGCGAACACTGAAGCTTTCTTT
TRBJ2-5 NA NA TRBV7-4 CASSLRDTQETQYF TGTGCCAGCAGCCTACGGGACACCCAAGAGACCCAGTACTTC
TRBJ1-5 NA NA TRBV6-1 CASSPFTGNQPQHF TGTGCCAGCAGTCCCTTTACAGGGAATCAGCCCCAGCATTTT
TRBJ2-7 NA TRBD2 TRBV27 CASSFSGGASEHYF TGTGCCAGCAGTTTTAGCGGGGGGGCCTCAGAGCATTACTTC
TRBJ2-3 NA TRBD2 TRBV6-5 CASSYSSGGAKDTQYF TGTGCCAGCAGTTACTCGAGCGGGGGGGCAAAAGATACGCAGTATTTT
TRBJ1-1 many NA TRBV19 CASKFTTGATEAFF TGTGCCAGTAAGTTCACGACGGGGGCCACTGAAGCTTTCTTT
TRBJ2-7 once TRBD1 TRBV2 CASDRGHEQYF TGTGCCAGCGACAGGGGGCACGAGCAGTACTTC
TRBJ2-2 NA TRBD1 TRBV4-1 CASSQARDRKDTGELFF TGTGCCAGCAGCCAAGCCCGGGACAGGAAGGACACCGGGGAGCTGTTTTTT
TRBJ2-1 few TRBD1 TRBV6-5 CASSYSPGQGSNEQFF TGTGCCAGCAGTTACTCCCCGGGACAGGGTTCCAATGAGCAGTTCTTC
TRBJ2-2 NA NA TRBV6-1 CASSQAGGELFF TGTGCCAGCAGTCAAGCAGGCGGGGAGCTGTTTTTT
TRBJ1-2 many NA TRBV5-5 CASSLKGSYGYTF TGTGCCAGCAGCTTGAAGGGCAGCTATGGCTACACCTTC
TRBJ1-5 NA NA TRBV6-1 CASSEWLQESNQPQHF TGTGCCAGCAGTGAATGGTTACAGGAAAGCAATCAGCCCCAGCATTTT
TRBJ2-7 NA TRBD1 TRBV20-1 CSARDQGGQGSNEQYF TGCAGTGCTAGAGATCAGGGGGGACAGGGGAGCAACGAGCAGTACTTC
TRBJ2-1 NA NA TRBV9 CASSVARGAYNEQFF TGTGCCAGCAGCGTAGCTCGCGGGGCCTACAATGAGCAGTTCTTC
TRBJ2-5 NA TRBD1 TRBV6-5 CASSTQGAGETQYF TGTGCCAGCAGTACTCAGGGGGCGGGGGAGACCCAGTACTTC
TRBJ1-2 many NA TRBV6-5 CASASLGEGNYGYTF TGTGCCAGCGCCTCACTGGGGGAGGGCAACTATGGCTACACCTTC
TRBJ1-5 NA NA TRBV7-9 CASSLGAVNQPQHF TGTGCCAGCAGCTTAGGGGCGGTGAATCAGCCCCAGCATTTT
TRBJ2-2 few NA TRBV27 CASTLGGLTGELFF TGTGCCAGCACCTTAGGGGGGCTCACCGGGGAGCTGTTTTTT
TRBJ2-5 NA TRBD2 TRBV6-2/TRBV6-3 CASSPPVAGGRETQYF TGTGCCAGCAGCCCCCCAGTAGCGGGGGGGCGCGAGACCCAGTACTTC
TRBJ2-1 few NA TRBV29-1 CSVDGISYNEQFF TGCAGCGTTGACGGGATTTCCTACAATGAGCAGTTCTTC